This TCR beta chain appears in the sequencing data of a study of T cells in Graves' hyperthyroidism and ophthalmopathy (dated by TCRdb to the late 2010s). General notes on the study: Peripheral blood was sampled at the time of initial diagnosis, prior to any treatment. Prospective prediction of ophthalmopathy was tested in an independent validation cohort of approximately 19 hyperthyroidism patients and approximately 17 patients who later progressed to ophthalmopathy. After sampling, hyperthyroidism patients received methimazole starting at 30 mg daily, and ophthalmopathy patients received high-dose intravenous methylprednisolone. The roughly 100 discovery patients were randomly split 7:3 into training and test sets. TCR V-J signatures able to tell the groups apart were searched for in a discovery cohort of some 100 patients, of whom 43 had Graves' ophthalmopathy and about 60 had stable Graves' hyperthyroidism. Thyroid tissue and blood T-cell repertoires from six Graves' hyperthyroidism patients were also compared in the study. According to the paper, TCR Vbeta CDR3 sequencing was carried out on roughly 130 peripheral blood samples, which came from 40 to 45 ophthalmopathy, some 73 hyperthyroidism and approximately 17 progressor patients. Here is what the overall study found, with its caveats: Most expanded thyroid clonotypes (frequency above 0.001) were also detected in blood, a finding suggesting that blood repertoires may reflect thyroid immune responses. Ophthalmopathy was separated from stable hyperthyroidism by a 13 V-J signature model, with about 86% sensitivity and approximately 84% specificity obtained in cross-validation and 80%/75% obtained in testing. In validation, the model predicted progression to ophthalmopathy with roughly 70% sensitivity and roughly 75% specificity, a median of about six months before onset. Sample size was not statistically predetermined, and investigators were not blinded to group allocation.

The TCR beta CDR3 regions were amplified from the RNA transcripts. A first-round RT-PCR of the TCR CDR3 used the HTBI primer set with the Qiagen OneStep RT-PCR kit. Libraries were constructed in a second round of multiplex PCR, after which size selection and purification were performed. Paired-end sequencing of the libraries was performed with 100 bp reads on an Illumina HiSeq2000. From the authors' description of their analysis: SOAPnuke was used to process the raw data, with reads discarded if the reads contained adapters or uncalled bases, had a mean Phred below 15, or lacked an exact constant-primer or identifier match. High-quality paired reads were merged with COPE v1.2.5, and unique nucleotide sequences were defined as clonotypes. Clonotypes were aligned to IMGT TRBV, TRBD and TRBJ reference segments using MiTCR v1.1. Only V-J combinations with frequency above 0.0001, covering 98% to 99.2% of repertoires, were analysed. The TCS score was defined as F50 (clonal expansion) divided by E x V (chaos), with BLOSUM62-based TCRdist calculated between CDR3 peptides within each V-J. Welch's t-statistics and random forest reduced around 550 V-J features to some 14, which were used in a naive Bayes classifier (R e1071). TCRdb trimmed the raw reads at Q25, called clones with MiXCR and kept productive beta chains. Rows with a matching CDR3 protein are joined into one entry that keeps the most common DNA and genes. The V and J calls reflect TCRdb's pipeline rather than the authors' work. This sample has hundreds of thousands of distinct CDR3 sequences in its table, and about 14% of those were observed once. Roughly 14% of the sample goes to the ten largest clones.

This clonotype was observed many times. Its specific antigen is unknown. Per-base qualities were not stored, and no clone one base away is much larger. For this chain, trimming is 5 bases at the V end and 4 bases at the J end, and the number of junction bases without a gene match is 7. From its cysteine to its phenylalanine, the CDR3 spans 15 amino acids. Only the CDR3 part of the read is kept: 45 bases, read in frame from the first base. Sequences MDHEN (CDR1) and SYDVKM (CDR2) are obtained from the germline V gene. Stable Graves' hyperthyroidism was defined as the absence of progression to ophthalmopathy over 18 months of follow-up. The hyperthyroidism patients were between 18 and 65 years old and newly diagnosed, with a disease duration of less than 2 months. Patients with uncontrolled infections, other autoimmune diseases, pregnancy or lactation were excluded. Diagnoses were based on clinical symptoms, serum thyroxine and TRAb, thyroid ultrasound and orbital computed tomography. PBMCs were isolated from approximately 10 ml of fresh peripheral blood by Ficoll-Paque density gradient centrifugation. Total RNA was extracted using Trizol reagent, and RNA quality was assessed on an Agilent 2100 Bioanalyzer.

Source material: blood. This chain is built from TRBV28 and TRBJ2-5; 10 nucleotides in the junction match TRBD1. This sequence was found in a woman between 40 and 50 years old with Graves' hyperthyroidism. Here the CDR3 is given as CASSVPGQGTETQYF. DNA sequence: TGTGCCAGCAGTGTACCGGGACAGGGGACAGAGACCCAGTACTTC.